What follows are 30 T cell receptor beta chains derived from one specimen sequenced in a study of CD8+CD57+ T cells in acquired aplastic anemia. The template for TCR beta VDJ and CDR3 sequence profiling was genomic DNA. TCRdb independently ran MiXCR on the reads; one entry per CDR3 protein. The table shows fewer than 200,000 distinct CDR3 sequences, with around 60% occurring only once. The sample consisted of sorted CD4+, CD8+, or CD8+CD57+ T cells (not recorded which) from PBMCs. These receptors originate from a human donor in good health.

This clonotype was seen at least ten times. This chain uses TRBV5-5 with TRBJ2-3; TRBD2 is a possible D gene (5 bases). Per germline, CDR1 SGHKS and CDR2 YYEKEE (reference sequence). This CDR3 spans 15 amino acids. The V end lost 3 bases, the J end lost 2 bases, and 13 bases lay between the germline ends. CDR3: CASSSRTGDTDTQYF. CDR3 sequence (DNA): TGTGCCAGCAGCTCCCGGACTGGAGACACAGATACGCAGTATTTT.

With respect to this clonotype: At one end, the junction sequence differs from germline, possibly due to a read error. The chain joins TRBV10-2 to TRBJ2-2; D may correspond to TRBD1 or TRBD2 (6 bases each). Germline CDR1 reads WSHSY; CDR2 reads SAAADI. This CDR3 spans 13 amino acids. CDR3 DNA: TGCGCCAGCAGTGACAGGGACACCGGGGGGCTGTTTTTT. This gives the protein CASSDRDTGGLFF.

J is TRBJ1-1 and V is TRBV2; TRBD1 might be the D (5 bases). Per germline, CDR1 SNHLY and CDR2 FYNNEI. Trimming left V 9 bases short and J 4 bases short, with 15 bases between. CDR3 length equals 13 residues. CDR3 DNA: TGTGCCAGTCCCAGGTTGGGGGGCACTGAAGCTTTCTTT. Translating gives CASPRLGGTEAFF.

This clonotype was counted a single time. The chain carries TRBV7-9 and TRBJ2-7; unclear D gene. The V end lost 5 bases, the J end lost 2 bases, and 13 bases lay between the germline ends. The CDR3 totals 14 residues. Germline CDR1 SEHNR, CDR2 FQNEAQ (reference sequence). Written as DNA, the CDR3 is TGTGCCAGCAGCCGCATCCCTGGGGCCTACGAGCAGTACTTC. Its protein is CASSRIPGAYEQYF.

This chain connects TRBV15 to TRBJ2-7, with 8 bases fitting TRBD1. The CDR3 extends over 15 amino acids. Germline V CDR1 and CDR2: LNHNV, YYDKDF (reference sequence). The V segment lost 3 bases and the J segment 3 bases; nucleotides outside the gene matches: 7. The CDR3, as DNA: TGTGCCACCAGCAGGGGCAGGGGGCTGGGCTACGAGCAGTACTTC. It codes for CATSRGRGLGYEQYF.

The J gene is TRBJ2-3, the V gene TRBV7-9; 9 nucleotides match TRBD2. Germline V lookup: CDR1 SEHNR, CDR2 FQNEAQ (reference sequence). V was clipped by 1 base and J by 2 bases; unmatched bases: 4. CDR3 length: 16 residues. The CDR3 DNA follows: TGTGCCAGCAGCTTAGGCGGCGGGGGGGACACAGATACGCAGTATTTT. It translates to CASSLGGGGDTDTQYF.

This clonotype has ten or more counts. The V call is TRBV11-2, the J call TRBJ1-5; D is unclear. This CDR3 has 14 amino acids. Germline CDR1 and CDR2: SGHAT and FQNNGV. V gave up 2 bases and J gave up 6 bases, with 11 bases separating them. CDR3 sequence reads: CASSLYGVSQPQHF. As DNA, the CDR3 is TGTGCCAGCAGCTTATATGGTGTCAGTCAGCCCCAGCATTTT.

This chain joins TRBV2 and TRBJ1-6; the match to TRBD1 covers 8 bases. The trim removed 0 bases at V and 9 bases at J, leaving 4 bases unmatched. This CDR3 has 15 amino acids. Germline CDR1 is SNHLY and CDR2 is FYNNEI. The chain's CDR3 is CASSEARGQGSPLHF. CDR3 DNA: TGTGCCAGCAGTGAAGCGAGAGGACAGGGTTCACCCCTCCACTTT.

This chain joins TRBV6-5 and TRBJ1-1; 7 positions match TRBD1. The CDR3 has 11 amino acids. Trimming at V came to 5 bases and at J to 11 bases, leaving 5 bases not matched to a gene. Germline V CDR1 and CDR2: MNHEY, SVGAGI. CDR3 loop: CASSQGGVAFF. The CDR3 DNA sequence: TGTGCCAGCAGTCAGGGGGGTGTGGCTTTCTTT.

The chain is built from TRBV7-9 and TRBJ2-3; tentative D call: TRBD2 (6 bases). Per germline, CDR1 SEHNR and CDR2 FQNEAQ (reference sequence). Trimming stripped 6 bases from V and 0 bases from J, with 10 bases between. CDR3 size: 14 residues. Written as DNA, the CDR3 is TGTGCCAGCAGATCTGGGGGGAGCACAGATACGCAGTATTTT. Translating gives CASRSGGSTDTQYF.

The chain carries TRBV7-9 and TRBJ1-1, with a weak D call TRBD1 (5 bases). V lost 5 bases to trimming and J lost 5 bases, with 9 bases between them. CDR1 and CDR2 from the germline V gene are SEHNR and FQNEAQ (reference sequence). This CDR3 contains 12 residues. DNA for the CDR3: TGTGCCAGCAGCCGGGGACGGACTGAAGCTTTCTTT. This encodes CASSRGRTEAFF.

CDR3 bases: TGTGCCAGCAGCGTAGCTAGCCACAATGAGCAGTTCTTC. It specifies CASSVASHNEQFF. The chain carries TRBV9 and TRBJ2-1; D might be TRBD2 (5 bases). The germline V and J ends were trimmed by 0 bases and 5 bases, with 6 bases remaining between them. This CDR3 has 13 residues. Germline-derived CDR1 and CDR2 are SGDLS and YYNGEE.

The chain's CDR3 is CASSLTFRDEQYF. The CDR3, as DNA: TGTGCCAGCAGCTTAACCTTCCGCGACGAGCAGTACTTC. The rearrangement uses TRBV9 and TRBJ2-7; no clear D gene. Trimming took 4 bases from V and 5 from J, leaving 13 bases between them. The CDR3 extends over 13 amino acids. Germline V lookup: CDR1 SGDLS, CDR2 YYNGEE.

Ten or more counts support this clonotype. The chain couples TRBV7-9 to TRBJ2-7, with TRBD1 matching 9 bases. The CDR3 length is 16 residues. Germline V CDR1 and CDR2: SEHNR, FQNEAQ (reference sequence). The ends lost 5 bases at V and 0 bases at J; junction bases unmatched: 8. For the CDR3, the DNA is TGTGCCAGCAGCCACTTGGACAGGGGCTACTCCTACGAGCAGTACTTC. This gives the protein CASSHLDRGYSYEQYF.

This chain connects TRBV7-9 to TRBJ2-1; TRBD1 might be the D (5 bases). The germline V and J ends were trimmed by 1 base and 7 bases, with 11 bases remaining between them. Looked up from germline, CDR1 is SEHNR and CDR2 is FQNEAQ (reference sequence). This CDR3 region has 14 residues. CDR3 protein: CASSLEGAGNEQFF. In nucleotides, the CDR3 is TGTGCCAGCAGCTTAGAAGGGGCAGGTAATGAGCAGTTCTTC.

This chain links TRBV5-5 with TRBJ2-7; TRBD1 matches at 9 bases. The CDR3 covers 16 residues. CDR1 is SGHKS, CDR2 YYEKEE, per germline (reference sequence). The junction had 10 bases not matched to a gene; V was cut back by 3 bases and J by 3 bases. This CDR3 reads CASSSLVGTGSYEQYF. The DNA of the CDR3 is TGTGCCAGCAGCTCCCTCGTTGGGACAGGGAGCTACGAGCAGTACTTC.

V is TRBV30 and J is TRBJ2-2, with D perhaps TRBD1 (5 bases). CDR1 and CDR2 from the germline V gene are GTSNPN and SVGIG (reference sequence). This CDR3 spans 12 amino acids. V was pared by 5 bases and J by 2 bases, with 6 bases between. This CDR3 is CAWGHNTGELFF. CDR3 DNA sequence: TGTGCCTGGGGACATAACACCGGGGAGCTGTTTTTT.

The V and J genes are TRBV5-6 and TRBJ1-2; 7 nucleotides match TRBD1. Germline CDR1 SGHDT, CDR2 YYEEEE. V shed 4 bases, J shed 8 bases, and the junction held 5 bases outside the gene matches. CDR3 length: 12 amino acids. The CDR3 here is CASSGKTGGYTF. The CDR3 coding sequence is TGTGCCAGCAGCGGAAAGACAGGGGGCTACACCTTC.

The chain links TRBV19 to TRBJ1-6; D not resolved. The CDR3 sequence is 14 residues long. Germline CDR1 is LNHDA and CDR2 is SQIVND (reference sequence). V lost 5 bases to trimming and J lost 4 bases, with 9 bases between them. This CDR3 reads CASSLRTYNSPLHF. The CDR3 coding sequence is TGTGCCAGTAGTCTGCGGACGTATAATTCACCCCTCCACTTT.

This clonotype was recorded a few times. V and J are TRBV10-3 and TRBJ1-1; the D is unclear. CDR1 ENHRY and CDR2 SYGVKD come from the germline V gene. CDR3 length: 12 amino acids. V was pared by 3 bases and J by 2 bases, with 4 bases between. In DNA, the CDR3 is TGTGCCATCAGTGACGGAAACACTGAAGCTTTCTTT. The encoded protein is CAISDGNTEAFF.

This clonotype has at least ten counts. The chain employs TRBV9 and TRBJ2-2; D gene ambiguous. Germline lookup yields CDR1 SGDLS and CDR2 YYNGEE. V lost 4 bases and J lost 8, with 9 bases in between. The CDR3 extends over 12 amino acids. CDR3 nucleotides: TGTGCCAGCAGCACTACCTCGGGGGAGCTGTTTTTT. Translation: CASSTTSGELFF.

This clonotype was observed a single time. The V and J genes are TRBV20-1 and TRBJ2-1; D is perhaps TRBD1 or TRBD2 (5 bases each). V was shortened by 0 bases and J by 7 bases, with 19 bases between the two germline ends. CDR1 and CDR2 from the germline V gene are DFQATT and SNEGSKA (reference sequence). The CDR3 is 16 amino acids. The CDR3 DNA sequence: TGCAGTGCTAGAGATCTAGAGGGAACAGGTCCTAATGAGCAGTTCTTC. Its translation is CSARDLEGTGPNEQFF.

The table lists this clonotype with a count of one. The rearrangement joins TRBV7-9 to TRBJ2-5; a possible D gene is TRBD2 (5 bases). V gave up 1 base and J gave up 5 bases, with 11 bases separating them. The CDR3 contains 14 residues. Germline V gene lookup returns CDR1 SEHNR and CDR2 FQNEAQ (reference sequence). CDR3 DNA sequence: TGTGCCAGCAGCTTAGGACAAGAGCGGGAGACCCAGTACTTC. Translating it yields CASSLGQERETQYF.

This clonotype was recorded only once. The chain employs TRBV9 and TRBJ1-1, with D perhaps TRBD1 (5 bases). Germline V CDR1 and CDR2: SGDLS, YYNGEE. CDR3 size: 15 residues. V lost 5 bases to trimming and J lost 5 bases, with 19 bases between them. CDR3 DNA sequence: TGTGCCAGCAGTCGTATGGGGTTAGGACAAACTGAAGCTTTCTTT. It specifies CASSRMGLGQTEAFF. Variable domain in full (rest from reference TRBV9 and TRBJ1-1): DSGVTQTPKHLITATGQRVTLRCSPRSGDLSVYWYQQSLDQGLQFLIQYYNGEERAKGNILERFSAQQFPDLHSELNLSSLELGDSALYFCASSRMGLGQTEAFFGQGTRLTVV.

The J gene is TRBJ1-4, the V gene TRBV20-1; 7 nucleotides match TRBD1. After removal of 3 bases from V and 6 bases from J, the junction contained 10 bases not matched to a gene. Germline loops: CDR1 DFQATT, CDR2 SNEGSKA (reference sequence). CDR3 length: 15 amino acids. The CDR3: CSASLPGTEDEKLFF. The CDR3 bases are TGCAGTGCTAGTCTCCCCGGGACAGAGGATGAAAAACTGTTTTTT.

V usage is TRBV7-2 and J usage is TRBJ2-1; 11 positions match TRBD2. V shed 5 bases, J shed 12 bases, and the junction held 12 bases outside the gene matches. CDR1 SGHTA and CDR2 FQGNSA come from the germline V gene. The CDR3 runs 15 residues. The CDR3 DNA follows: TGTGCCAGCAGCCGTAGCGGGGGGGCCGGAGATACGCAGTTCTTC. Its translation: CASSRSGGAGDTQFF. The full variable domain, its missing parts supplied by reference TRBV7-2 and TRBJ2-1, is GAGVSQSPSNKVTEKGKDVELRCDPISGHTALYWYRQSLGQGLEFLIYFQGNSAPDKSGLPSDRFSAERTGGSVSTLTIQRTQQEDSAVYLCASSRSGGAGDTQFFGPGTRLTVL.

The chain has TRBV7-6 and TRBJ2-5; TRBD1 might be the D (7 bases). The V end lost 5 bases, the J end lost 0 bases, and 16 bases lay between the germline ends. Germline values: CDR1 SGHVS, CDR2 FNYEAQ. The CDR3 runs 16 residues. CDR3 sequence: CASSPSGGRNQETQYF. In DNA, the CDR3 is TGTGCCAGCAGCCCATCAGGGGGGCGGAACCAAGAGACCCAGTACTTC. The full variable domain, rest sourced from reference TRBV7-6 and TRBJ2-5, is GAGVSQSPRYKVTKRGQDVALRCDPISGHVSLYWYRQALGQGPEFLTYFNYEAQQDKSGLPNDRFSAERPEGSISTLTIQRTEQRDSAMYRCASSPSGGRNQETQYFGPGTRLLVL.

The chain joins TRBV27 to TRBJ2-1; 11 bases match TRBD2. This CDR3 comprises 17 residues. From germline, CDR1 is MNHEY and CDR2 SMNVEV (reference sequence). Trimming removed 2 bases from V and 0 bases from J; junction bases left unmatched: 3. The CDR3 DNA is TGTGCCAGCAGTTTAACTAGCGGGAGTTCCTCCTACAATGAGCAGTTCTTC. The encoded protein is CASSLTSGSSSYNEQFF.

The chain couples TRBV7-6 to TRBJ1-5; D is perhaps TRBD1 (6 bases). The V gene lost 5 bases and the J gene lost 2 bases, with 13 bases spanning the gap. The CDR3 sequence is 15 residues long. From germline, CDR1 is SGHVS and CDR2 FNYEAQ. In nucleotides, the CDR3 is TGTGCCAGCAGCCCTATACAGGGTGGCAATCAGCCCCAGCATTTT. Translation: CASSPIQGGNQPQHF. The full variable domain, its missing parts supplied by reference TRBV7-6 and TRBJ1-5, is GAGVSQSPRYKVTKRGQDVALRCDPISGHVSLYWYRQALGQGPEFLTYFNYEAQQDKSGLPNDRFSAERPEGSISTLTIQRTEQRDSAMYRCASSPIQGGNQPQHFGDGTRLSIL.

This clonotype was seen only once. Here the CDR3 reads CASSPGVSAGSYEQYF. The DNA for the CDR3 is TGTGCCAGCAGCCCAGGGGTCTCAGCGGGCTCCTACGAGCAGTACTTC. The chain carries TRBV28 and TRBJ2-7; D may be TRBD1 or TRBD2 (6 bases each). The ends were cut back, 6 bases at V and 0 bases at J, with 18 bases in the middle. Germline-derived CDR1 and CDR2 are MDHEN and SYDVKM. This CDR3 comprises 16 residues.